This T cell receptor beta chain is from a study of cytomegalovirus exposure and HLA in healthy donors. The overall study: Approximately 180 million T cells yielded 90 million to 130 million unique TCR beta sequences, as an earlier analysis found.

The study, taken as a whole, reports: Researchers counted around 160 TCR beta chains as cytomegalovirus-associated. In a later analysis, TCR beta V- and J-gene trimming was associated with a missense DCLRE1C variant.

Of note for this clone: Its target is not known.

Amplification used 60 Vbeta primers and 13 Jbeta primers. Original methodology: An analysis performed later counted 81 million or so unique TCR beta chains (roughly 11 million of them shared). This table comes from immunoSEQ multiplex PCR, and its TCRdb copy is limited to in-frame clones, with some not included. The DNA was the basis for D and trimming; V, J and clone size are from that table. Of around 170,000 clones listed, more than 75% are singletons. CDR1 LNHDA and CDR2 SQIVND come from the germline V gene (reference sequence). Trimming cost V 5 bases and J 8 bases; bases outside gene matches: 5. This CDR3 is 12 amino acids long.

Source material: PBMCs. The V call is TRBV19, the J call TRBJ1-2, with 7 bases identical to TRBD1. The clonotype comes from a woman between 45 and 60 years old in good health and CMV-seropositive. The CDR3 here is CASSVDRAGYTF. In DNA form, the CDR3 reads TGTGCCAGTAGTGTCGACAGGGCAGGCTACACCTTC.